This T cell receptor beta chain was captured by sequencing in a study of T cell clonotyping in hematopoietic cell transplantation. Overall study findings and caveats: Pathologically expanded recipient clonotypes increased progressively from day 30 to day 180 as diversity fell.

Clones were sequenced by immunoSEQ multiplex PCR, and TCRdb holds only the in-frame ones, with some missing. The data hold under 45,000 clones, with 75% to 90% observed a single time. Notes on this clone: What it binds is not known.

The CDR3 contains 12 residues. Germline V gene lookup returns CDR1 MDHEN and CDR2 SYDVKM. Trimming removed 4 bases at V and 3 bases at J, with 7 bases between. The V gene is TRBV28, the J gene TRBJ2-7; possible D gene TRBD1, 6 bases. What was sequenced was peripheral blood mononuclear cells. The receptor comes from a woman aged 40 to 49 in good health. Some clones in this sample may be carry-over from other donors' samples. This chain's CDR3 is CASSWGLYEQYF. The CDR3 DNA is TGTGCCAGCAGTTGGGGGCTCTACGAGCAGTACTTC.